This is a list of T cell receptor beta chains from one sample in a study of vaccination and CD4 T cells after COVID-19. No cognate antigen is known for these TCRs. TCRdb reprocessed the PCR reads via MiXCR and lists one record per CDR3 protein. The table records 20,000 or so distinct CDR3 sequences, 35% to 50% of them present only once. The material sequenced was CD4+ T cells from blood, cultured in vitro. These TCRs come from a human donor who had recovered from COVID-19. CDR3s include the opening cysteine and the closing phenylalanine or tryptophan. A D gene is named only where the DNA matches it firmly. Size tells how often a clone was seen (once, few, many) or the class of an expanded clone, and some rows leave it out.

d_call	v_call	clone_size	j_call	cdr3_length	cdr3_aa	cdr3_nt
TRBD2	TRBV5-1	.	TRBJ2-1	18	CASSVTPPSGRHYNEQFF	TGCGCCAGCAGCGTGACACCTCCGAGCGGGAGGCATTACAATGAGCAGTTCTTC
TRBD2	TRBV7-8	.	TRBJ2-3	19	CASSSLGSSGGLITDTQYF	TGTGCCAGCAGCTCCCTAGGATCTAGCGGGGGGCTTATCACAGATACGCAGTATTTT
TRBD2	TRBV20-1	.	TRBJ2-7	16	CSARDATSAHLGEQYF	TGCAGTGCTAGAGACGCGACTAGCGCCCACTTGGGGGAGCAGTACTTC
.	TRBV6-1	.	TRBJ2-6	14	CASSDGTGANVLTF	TGTGCCAGCAGTGATGGGACTGGGGCCAACGTCCTGACTTTC
.	TRBV5-4	.	TRBJ2-5	14	CASSSGGTEETQYF	TGTGCCAGCAGCTCGGGAGGGACAGAAGAGACCCAGTACTTC
.	TRBV6-2/TRBV6-3	few	TRBJ2-6	18	CASSYPPGRSSGANVLTF	TGTGCCAGCAGTTACCCGCCGGGGCGCTCCTCTGGGGCCAACGTCCTGACTTTC
.	TRBV18	.	TRBJ2-7	14	CASSPPETRDEQYF	TGTGCCAGCTCACCACCGGAAACTCGGGACGAGCAGTACTTC
.	TRBV27	.	TRBJ2-1	19	CASSSGQPGLGPREDEQFF	TGTGCCAGCAGCTCGGGACAGCCGGGACTAGGCCCTCGTGAGGATGAGCAGTTCTTC
.	TRBV5-5	.	TRBJ2-7	11	CASSRSYEQYF	TGTGCCAGCAGTCGTTCCTACGAGCAGTACTTC
TRBD1	TRBV9	.	TRBJ1-1	13	CASSVEGTGGAFF	TGTGCCAGCAGCGTAGAAGGGACAGGGGGAGCTTTCTTT
.	TRBV15	.	TRBJ1-5	17	CATSRYSGSYSNQPQHF	TGTGCCACCAGCAGATATAGCGGCAGTTATAGCAATCAGCCCCAGCATTTT
.	TRBV7-9	once	TRBJ2-4	14	CASSGSGTKNIQYF	TGTGCCAGCAGCGGATCCGGGACAAAAAACATTCAGTACTTC
.	TRBV2	few	TRBJ1-2	14	CASSDSGHNYGYTF	TGTGCCAGCAGTGACAGCGGCCACAACTATGGCTACACCTTC
.	TRBV27	few	TRBJ1-5	14	CASSFGIGGQPQHF	TGTGCCAGCAGTTTTGGGATTGGGGGTCAGCCCCAGCATTTT
TRBD1	TRBV19	few	TRBJ1-2	16	CASSIDRQGDMYGYTF	TGTGCCAGTAGTATAGACCGACAGGGGGATATGTATGGCTACACCTTC
.	TRBV5-4	.	TRBJ1-6	17	CASRDSQGGTDNSPLHF	TGTGCCAGCAGGGATTCACAGGGAGGTACTGATAATTCACCCCTCCACTTT
TRBD1	TRBV29-1	few	TRBJ2-3	16	CSVENPGTGGTDTQYF	TGCAGCGTTGAAAACCCCGGGACAGGGGGTACAGATACGCAGTATTTT
TRBD2	TRBV11-1	few	TRBJ2-5	15	CASSSGTSGSETQYF	TGTGCCAGCAGCTCAGGCACTAGCGGGAGTGAGACCCAGTACTTC
TRBD1	TRBV7-2	few	TRBJ1-6	13	CASSPTGTLTLHF	TGTGCCAGCAGCCCGACAGGGACCCTGACCCTCCACTTT
.	TRBV19	.	TRBJ2-6	15	CASSKDSSGANVLTF	TGTGCCAGTAGCAAGGACAGCTCTGGGGCCAACGTCCTGACTTTC
.	TRBV7-3	few	TRBJ1-6	16	CASSLGPRGANSPLHF	TGTGCCAGCAGCTTAGGGCCCCGGGGGGCGAATTCACCCCTCCACTTT
TRBD1	TRBV28	.	TRBJ1-5	15	CASSFTGQVGGAQHF	TGTGCCAGCAGTTTCACCGGACAGGTTGGGGGGGCCCAGCATTTT
.	TRBV5-4	.	TRBJ1-5	18	CASSGGSTEGYSNQPQHF	TGTGCCAGCAGCGGGGGAAGCACCGAGGGATATAGCAATCAGCCCCAGCATTTT
.	TRBV20-1	medium-sized	TRBJ2-1	15	CSARDGASVYNEQFF	TGCAGTGCTAGAGATGGGGCTAGCGTGTACAATGAGCAGTTCTTC
.	TRBV2	.	TRBJ2-1	13	CASSLQGYNEQFF	TGTGCCAGCAGTTTACAGGGTTACAATGAGCAGTTCTTC
.	TRBV6-1	.	TRBJ2-7	16	CASSEGMNRYDYEQYF	TGTGCCAGCAGTGAAGGAATGAACAGGTACGACTACGAGCAGTACTTC
.	TRBV7-6	.	TRBJ1-6	15	CASLFRKRGNSPLHF	TGTGCCAGCCTCTTTCGGAAGCGAGGCAATTCACCCCTCCACTTT
TRBD1	TRBV11-2	.	TRBJ2-5	13	CASSRTGKETQYF	TGTGCCAGCAGCCGGACAGGGAAAGAGACCCAGTACTTC
TRBD1	TRBV9	.	TRBJ1-2	16	CASSVAPTQGTYGYTF	TGTGCCAGCAGCGTAGCCCCGACACAGGGGACCTATGGCTACACCTTC
TRBD2	TRBV11-2	few	TRBJ2-1	14	CASSPRLAGNEQFF	TGTGCCAGCAGCCCGAGGCTAGCGGGAAATGAGCAGTTCTTC
.	TRBV11-2	.	TRBJ2-1	17	CASRKAGGGLSFGEQFF	TGTGCCAGCAGGAAAGCCGGGGGCGGCCTCTCTTTTGGTGAGCAGTTCTTC
TRBD2	TRBV27	few	TRBJ2-7	15	CASSSGTSGSDEQYF	TGTGCCAGCAGTTCAGGGACTAGCGGGAGTGACGAGCAGTACTTC
.	TRBV20-1	few	TRBJ2-5	13	CSARAGQKETQYF	TGCAGTGCTAGAGCCGGACAGAAAGAGACCCAGTACTTC
.	TRBV5-1	.	TRBJ2-3	15	CASSLGRVSTDTQYF	TGCGCCAGCAGCCTAGGACGGGTTAGCACAGATACGCAGTATTTT
.	TRBV18	few	TRBJ1-5	14	CASSPNARNGAQHF	TGTGCCAGCTCACCGAATGCCCGGAATGGGGCCCAGCATTTT
.	TRBV2	.	TRBJ1-6	14	CASRPNQGNSPLHF	TGTGCCAGCAGGCCTAACCAGGGGAATTCACCCCTCCACTTT
.	TRBV6-5	few	TRBJ2-7	15	CASSSWGRGTYEQYF	TGTGCCAGCAGTTCCTGGGGAAGAGGGACCTACGAGCAGTACTTC
.	TRBV30	.	TRBJ1-6	13	CAWRDSYNSPLHF	TGTGCCTGGCGGGACTCCTATAATTCACCCCTCCACTTT
TRBD1	TRBV27	few	TRBJ1-2	15	CASSAGTGGTYGYTF	TGTGCCAGCAGTGCTGGGACAGGGGGAACCTATGGCTACACCTTC
.	TRBV2	.	TRBJ1-6	13	CATELETGSPLHF	TGTGCCACCGAGTTGGAGACGGGTTCACCCCTCCACTTT
TRBD1	TRBV24-1	.	TRBJ2-1	16	CATSETTGDGYNEQFF	TGTGCCACCAGTGAGACGACAGGGGATGGGTACAATGAGCAGTTCTTC
TRBD1	TRBV4-2	few	TRBJ2-3	18	CASSRINTQGQGGDTQYF	TGTGCCAGCAGCCGAATTAATACTCAGGGACAGGGGGGAGATACGCAGTATTTT
TRBD1	TRBV20-1	.	TRBJ2-3	14	CSRPGQGGTDTQYF	TGCAGTCGTCCGGGACAGGGCGGCACAGATACGCAGTATTTT
.	TRBV7-2	few	TRBJ1-1	16	CASSLASHVGNTEAFF	TGTGCCAGCAGCTTAGCGAGTCACGTGGGGAACACTGAAGCTTTCTTT
TRBD2	TRBV20-1	.	TRBJ2-7	15	CSARTAGGLGYEQYF	TGCAGTGCTAGAACTGCGGGGGGATTAGGCTACGAGCAGTACTTC
.	TRBV6-1	.	TRBJ1-3	14	CASSRDLAGNTIYF	TGTGCCAGCAGTCGTGACCTGGCTGGAAACACCATATATTTT
TRBD1	TRBV7-8	.	TRBJ1-1	15	CASSGEGQVGTEAFF	TGTGCCAGCAGCGGGGAGGGACAGGTAGGCACTGAAGCTTTCTTT
.	TRBV10-3	.	TRBJ1-2	11	CAISDVGGYTF	TGTGCCATCAGTGATGTGGGTGGCTACACCTTC
.	TRBV10-3	.	TRBJ2-2	15	CAISDARVNTGELFF	TGTGCCATCAGTGATGCCAGGGTGAACACCGGGGAGCTGTTTTTT
TRBD1	TRBV20-1	.	TRBJ1-2	15	CSARSPGQEDYGYTF	TGCAGTGCTAGAAGTCCAGGACAGGAGGACTATGGCTACACCTTC
TRBD1	TRBV20-1	few	TRBJ2-7	14	CSAPLGTGGYEQYF	TGCAGTGCCCCTTTGGGGACAGGGGGGTACGAGCAGTACTTC
.	TRBV6-5	.	TRBJ2-7	15	CASSYSLDRTYEQYF	TGTGCCAGCAGTTACTCCCTAGACAGGACCTACGAGCAGTACTTC
.	TRBV6-1	few	TRBJ1-5	15	CASGPGLGGHQPQHF	TGTGCCAGCGGCCCGGGCCTCGGAGGGCATCAGCCCCAGCATTTT
.	TRBV21-1	.	TRBJ1-2	14	CASSTGTGDYGYTF	TGTGCCAGCAGCACCGGGACAGGGGACTATGGCTACACCTTC
.	TRBV6-1	.	TRBJ1-1	13	CASNEGLNTEAFF	TGTGCCAGCAACGAGGGGCTGAACACTGAAGCTTTCTTT
.	TRBV9	.	TRBJ1-2	14	CASSVDQGAKGYTF	TGTGCCAGCAGCGTAGATCAAGGGGCTAAAGGCTACACCTTC
.	TRBV11-3	.	TRBJ1-2	11	CASSPPYGYTF	TGTGCCAGCAGCCCCCCATATGGCTACACCTTC
TRBD2	TRBV10-1	few	TRBJ2-1	16	CASSEALAGRVNEQFF	TGCGCCAGCAGTGAGGCCCTAGCGGGAAGGGTAAATGAGCAGTTCTTC
.	TRBV11-2	.	TRBJ2-2	15	CASSFILANTGELFF	TGTGCCAGCAGCTTTATCCTAGCGAACACCGGGGAGCTGTTTTTT
.	TRBV7-3	.	TRBJ2-3	16	CASSPLPGGLTDTQYF	TGTGCCAGCAGCCCCCTTCCGGGGGGCCTCACAGATACGCAGTATTTT